These 6 T cell receptor beta chains share one sample of origin, sequenced in a study of post-analysis software for immune sequencing data. Study-wide findings and caveats: Comparison of patients with controls showed about 5 TRBV segments more frequent in patients, TRBV5-6, TRBV5-1 and TRBV20-1 among them.

No antigen is known for these receptors. Prepared libraries of TCR beta cDNA carried unique molecular identifiers. From the PCR reads, TCRdb called clonotypes with MiXCR, one entry per CDR3 protein. The sample contains roughly 600,000 distinct CDR3 sequences, roughly 47% of which appear only once. Sequenced input: blood. These receptors came from a girl aged 10-17 years with multiple sclerosis.

The genes are TRBV2 and TRBJ1-2; weak D call: TRBD1 (6 bases). The CDR3 totals 12 residues. Trimming took 6 bases from V and 8 from J, leaving 13 bases between them. CDR1 is SNHLY and CDR2 is FYNNEI in the germline V gene. The CDR3 reads CASRAGAGGYTF. Here the CDR3 DNA reads TGTGCCAGCAGGGCAGGGGCCGGGGGCTACACCTTC.

J is TRBJ1-2 and V is TRBV15, with TRBD1 matching over 8 bases. V was clipped by 5 bases and J by 3 bases; unmatched bases: 8. Germline V gives CDR1 LNHNV, CDR2 YYDKDF (reference sequence). This CDR3 is 15 amino acids long. The CDR3 DNA reads as TGTGCCACCAGCGGCAACAGGGGGTCTTACTATGGCTACACCTTC. It encodes CATSGNRGSYYGYTF.

V gene TRBV5-1 combines with J gene TRBJ1-1; a weak D match, TRBD1 (5 bases). Germline CDR1 reads SGHRS; CDR2 reads YFSETQ. This CDR3 has 15 amino acids. V lost 1 base, J lost 1 base, and 11 bases lay in between. The DNA of the CDR3 is TGCGCCAGCAGCTTGTGGGACGCACCGAACACTGAAGCTTTCTTT. Translation gives CASSLWDAPNTEAFF. Full variable domain (outside the CDR3, taken from reference TRBV5-1 and TRBJ1-1): KAGVTQTPRYLIKTRGQQVTLSCSPISGHRSVSWYQQTPGQGLQFLFEYFSETQRNKGNFPGRFSGRQFSNSRSEMNVSTLELGDSALYLCASSLWDAPNTEAFFGQGTRLTVV.

The genes are TRBV6-6 and TRBJ2-6; 7 bases agree with TRBD1. The V segment lost 6 bases and the J segment 0 bases; nucleotides outside the gene matches: 5. The CDR3 has 16 residues. The germline gives CDR1 MNHNY, CDR2 SVGAGI (reference sequence). In nucleotides, the CDR3 is TGTGCCAGCAGCTCGGACAGGAGCTCTGGGGCCAACGTCCTGACTTTC. Its protein product is CASSSDRSSGANVLTF.

In this sample, this clonotype turned up a few times. The chain links TRBV12-3 or TRBV12-4 to TRBJ1-2, with D perhaps matching TRBD1 (6 bases). The CDR3 sequence is 15 residues long. V lost 8 bases and J lost 0, with 16 bases in between. The CDR3 nucleotides read TGTGCCAGCCGCGGGACAACTGGAGCTAACTATGGCTACACCTTC. This gives the protein CASRGTTGANYGYTF.

Points on this clonotype: This may come from a read error, since a much larger clone is one base off. The rearrangement joins TRBV11-2 to TRBJ2-7, with 9 nucleotides matching TRBD1. The CDR3 runs 15 residues. Per germline, CDR1 SGHAT and CDR2 FQNNGV. The V and J ends lost 6 bases and 6 bases, in that order; junction bases with no gene match: 12. The CDR3 bases are TGTGCCAGCAGTTCACAGGGGGCGGGCTTGACCGAGCAGTACGTC. It is translated as CASSSQGAGLTEQYV.